Presented here are 13 T cell receptor beta chains from one specimen sequenced in a study of cytomegalovirus exposure and HLA in healthy donors. Primers: 60 Vbeta forward and 13 Jbeta reverse. The table came from immunoSEQ multiplex PCR; TCRdb's copy has only in-frame clones and leaves some out. Of about 200,000 clones listed, more than 60% are singletons. Sequencing used PBMCs. These receptors all come from a middle-aged man in good health and CMV-seronegative.

In its sample, this clone was seen once. J is TRBJ2-1 and V is TRBV5-1; 15 bases fit TRBD2. The CDR3 loop spans 20 amino acids. CDR1 is SGHRS and CDR2 is YFSETQ in the germline V gene. The J segment lost 1 base and the V segment lost 4 bases, leaving 12 bases of the junction unmatched. CDR3 protein: CASSLRPGLAGGPSYNEQFF. For the CDR3, the DNA is TGCGCCAGCAGCCTCAGACCCGGACTAGCGGGAGGGCCATCCTACAATGAGCAGTTCTTC.

The chain links TRBV4-1 to TRBJ1-2, with D unresolved. The CDR3 totals 14 residues. Between the trimmed V and J ends, which lost 4 bases and 3 bases, there was a span of 12 bases. Germline lookup yields CDR1 MGHRA and CDR2 YSYEKL. In DNA form, the CDR3 reads TGCGCCAGCAGCCTTACCACGGTGGACTATGGCTACACCTTC. The encoded protein is CASSLTTVDYGYTF.

The V gene is TRBV4-2, the J gene TRBJ1-1; D unresolved. CDR1 and CDR2 from the germline V gene are LGHNA and YNFKEQ. V was pared by 1 base and J by 3 bases, with 12 bases between. CDR3 size: 15 residues. The CDR3 protein is CASSQGRGYYTEAFF. The CDR3 coding sequence is TGTGCCAGCAGCCAAGGTCGGGGATACTACACTGAAGCTTTCTTT.

Concerning this clone: Other DNA sequences within the sample encode an identical CDR3. V usage is TRBV2 and J usage is TRBJ2-2; 7 bases match TRBD2. Trimming took 6 bases from V and 3 from J; bases not matched to a gene: 4. CDR3 length equals 14 residues. The germline CDR1 and CDR2 sequences are SNHLY and FYNNEI. The CDR3 nucleotides are TGTGCCAGCAGGGGCGGGAGAGACACCGGGGAGCTGTTTTTT. It is translated as CASRGGRDTGELFF.

The V call is TRBV27, the J call TRBJ2-2; D gene uncertain. The V gene's germline CDR1 is MNHEY and CDR2 SMNVEV (reference sequence). V lost 6 bases, J lost 7 bases, and 6 bases lay in between. The CDR3 is 11 residues long. Here the CDR3 reads CASSTFGELFF. The CDR3 DNA reads as TGTGCCAGCAGCACTTTCGGGGAGCTGTTTTTT.

The J gene is TRBJ2-1, the V gene TRBV5-1, with a tentative D call TRBD2 (5 bases). Germline loops: CDR1 SGHRS, CDR2 YFSETQ. Trimming removed 2 bases from V and 8 bases from J, with 20 bases in between. The CDR3 runs to 16 residues. CDR3 region: CASSLKALARMDEQFF. CDR3 coding DNA: TGCGCCAGCAGCTTAAAGGCCCTAGCAAGAATGGATGAGCAGTTCTTC.

A word on this clone: A far more abundant clone sits one base away, making this likely a read error. The sample has other DNA sequences that encode this CDR3 too. CDR3 DNA sequence: TGTGCTAGCAGTGAAGAGGCGGGAGGGCCAAACATTCAGTACTTC. Its protein product is CASSEEAGGPNIQYF. The rearrangement joins TRBV6-1 to TRBJ2-4; 9 bases are a match to TRBD2. This CDR3 contains 15 residues. Germline V gene data show CDR1 as MNHNS and CDR2 as SASEGT.

DNA for the CDR3: TGTGCCAGCAGTCCCCTGTACAGGGTGAACATTCAGTACTTC. Its translation: CASSPLYRVNIQYF. The V call is TRBV6-1, the J call TRBJ2-4, with D possibly TRBD1 on 6 matching bases. This CDR3 has 14 amino acids. Germline loops: CDR1 MNHNS, CDR2 SASEGT. The V end lost 5 bases, the J end lost 7 bases, and 15 bases lay between the germline ends.

V is TRBV9 and J is TRBJ2-5; D gene uncertain. CDR3 length equals 13 residues. Germline V CDR1 and CDR2: SGDLS, YYNGEE. Between the trimmed V and J ends, which lost 0 bases and 3 bases, there was a span of 6 bases. CDR3 loop: CASSVGGEETQYF. In DNA form, the CDR3 reads TGTGCCAGCAGCGTAGGAGGAGAAGAGACCCAGTACTTC.

The rearrangement links TRBV6-5 to TRBJ1-1; maybe TRBD1 (5 bases). Germline CDR1 reads MNHEY; CDR2 reads SVGAGI. The V gene lost 11 bases and the J gene lost 1 base, with 17 bases spanning the gap. The length of the CDR3 is 14 residues. DNA for the CDR3: TGTGCCGTCCAGAGCAGGGCTCGGAACACTGAAGCTTTCTTT. It is translated as CAVQSRARNTEAFF.

The chain employs TRBV5-1 and TRBJ1-1; 12 bases match TRBD1. This CDR3 has 19 amino acids. V gave up 0 bases and J gave up 6 bases; unmatched junction bases: 15. Germline CDR1 and CDR2: SGHRS and YFSETQ. CDR3 coding DNA: TGCGCCAGCAGCTTGGGCCGGGACAGGGGGCGGTCTTCTGCCTCTGAAGCTTTCTTT. Translated: CASSLGRDRGRSSASEAFF.

The sample holds one count of this clone. The rearrangement links TRBV7-2 to TRBJ2-7; tentative D call: TRBD2 (5 bases). The CDR3 sequence is 16 residues long. The germline V and J ends were trimmed by 3 bases and 1 base, with 16 bases remaining between them. Germline V gene data show CDR1 as SGHTA and CDR2 as FQGNSA. In DNA form, the CDR3 reads TGTGCCAGCAGCTTGGGAGAAGGGTTGTCTTCCTACGAGCAGTACTTC. It yields the protein CASSLGEGLSSYEQYF.

This clone occurred a few times. V gene TRBV7-9 combines with J gene TRBJ1-1; D is ambiguous. The CDR3 consists of 13 residues. The germline gives CDR1 SEHNR, CDR2 FQNEAQ (reference sequence). V was cut by 3 bases and J by 4 bases, with 9 bases left in between. The chain's CDR3 is CASSLIEVTEAFF. The CDR3 DNA follows: TGTGCCAGCAGCTTGATAGAGGTCACTGAAGCTTTCTTT.